These 13 T cell receptor beta chains share one sample of origin, sequenced in a study of PD-1 blockade in classical Hodgkin lymphoma. The method was immunoSEQ multiplex PCR; TCRdb's version includes in-frame clones alone and lacks a portion of them. The repertoire includes about 28,000 clones, approximately 93% of them detected once, and around 3.8% sits in the top ten. Time point indicated: newly diagnosed, previously untreated cHL patient sample. The sample was peripheral blood mononuclear cells (PBMCs). These receptors originate from a human donor with classical Hodgkin lymphoma.

The chain recombines TRBV4-2 with TRBJ2-1; possible D gene TRBD2, 5 bases. From germline, CDR1 is LGHNA and CDR2 YNFKEQ. The CDR3 extends over 15 amino acids. V was clipped by 0 bases and J by 3 bases, with 9 bases between them. In nucleotides, the CDR3 is TGTGCCAGCAGCCAAGATCGGGATTTCTACAATGAGCAGTTCTTC. It codes for CASSQDRDFYNEQFF.

V and J are TRBV6-5 and TRBJ1-1; the D is unclear. The CDR3 contains 14 residues. Per the germline V gene, CDR1 is MNHEY and CDR2 is SVGAGI. V lost 6 bases to trimming and J lost 1 base, with 12 bases between them. As DNA, the CDR3 is TGTGCCAGCAGCCCTCCATCGGAGAACACTGAAGCTTTCTTT. Residues: CASSPPSENTEAFF.

The rearrangement links TRBV2 to TRBJ1-1; TRBD1 might be the D (5 bases). V was pared by 4 bases and J by 2 bases, with 11 bases between. The CDR3 has 14 amino acids. Germline V gene sequence: CDR1 SNHLY, CDR2 FYNNEI. CDR3 nucleotides: TGTGCCAGCAGTGTCCAGGGCTCAAACACTGAAGCTTTCTTT. Amino acid sequence: CASSVQGSNTEAFF.

J is TRBJ2-6 and V is TRBV19; 7 bases are a match to TRBD1. In germline, CDR1 is LNHDA, CDR2 SQIVND (reference sequence). The V gene end was trimmed by 8 bases and the J gene end by 1 base; junction bases not matched to a gene: 14. This CDR3 is 18 amino acids long. The DNA for the CDR3 is TGTGCCAGTCGTTCGCTCGAGACAGGGATATCTGGGGCCAACGTCCTGACTTTC. Translated: CASRSLETGISGANVLTF.

This chain uses TRBV30 with TRBJ1-1; a weak D match, TRBD1 (5 bases). Trimming took off 3 bases at V and 0 bases at J, with 11 bases between the two ends. The CDR3 length is 14 residues. Germline CDR1 reads GTSNPN; CDR2 reads SVGIG (reference sequence). DNA for the CDR3: TGTGCCTGGAGGACGGGGACCCTGAACACTGAAGCTTTCTTT. Translating it yields CAWRTGTLNTEAFF. Filled out from reference TRBV30 and TRBJ1-1, the complete variable domain reads SQTIHQWPATLVQPVGSPLSLECTVEGTSNPNLYWYRQAAGRGLQLLFYSVGIGQISSEVPQNLSASRPQDRQFILSSKKLLLSDSGFYLCAWRTGTLNTEAFFGQGTRLTVV.

The CDR3 region is CASSRSGTSGRLGDTQYF. CDR3 in DNA: TGTGCCAGCAGCCGTTCCGGGACTAGCGGGAGGTTAGGAGATACGCAGTATTTT. The V gene is TRBV7-6, the J gene TRBJ2-3, with TRBD2 identical over 15 bases. Losses at the gene ends were 5 bases for V and 5 bases for J; bases not matched to a gene: 11. In germline, CDR1 is SGHVS, CDR2 FNYEAQ. This CDR3 spans 18 amino acids.

The count of this clone is one. The V and J genes are TRBV27 and TRBJ2-5; D tentatively fits TRBD1 or TRBD2 (5 bases each). Trimming took off 6 bases at V and 2 bases at J, with 13 bases between the two ends. The CDR3 extends over 14 amino acids. Germline assignment: CDR1 MNHEY and CDR2 SMNVEV (reference sequence). CDR3 bases: TGTGCCAGCAGAACAGAATGGGGGCAAGAGACCCAGTACTTC. This encodes CASRTEWGQETQYF.

The chain is built from TRBV30 and TRBJ2-5; D may match TRBD1 or TRBD2 (5 bases each). Germline V gene lookup returns CDR1 GTSNPN and CDR2 SVGIG (reference sequence). The germline V and J ends were trimmed by 0 bases and 5 bases, with 13 bases remaining between them. CDR3 length: 14 residues. The CDR3 sequence: CAWSVRGASETQYF. The CDR3, as DNA: TGTGCCTGGAGTGTACGAGGGGCTAGTGAGACCCAGTACTTC.

The chain couples TRBV6-1 to TRBJ1-4, with D tentatively TRBD1 (5 bases). CDR3 length: 15 amino acids. Germline values: CDR1 MNHNS, CDR2 SASEGT. The V and J ends lost 2 bases and 7 bases respectively, with 14 bases between them. The CDR3 coding sequence is TGTGCCAGCAGTGAACCTGGCAGGGTCGGTGAAAAACTGTTTTTT. Residues: CASSEPGRVGEKLFF.

V gene TRBV18 combines with J gene TRBJ1-2, with D maybe TRBD1 (5 bases). CDR1 is KGHSH, CDR2 LQKENI, per germline. The CDR3 extends over 14 amino acids. Deletions cut 3 bases from V and 1 base from J, with 9 bases between. The CDR3: CASSPGTDNYGYTF. The DNA of the CDR3 is TGTGCCAGCTCACCGGGGACGGATAACTATGGCTACACCTTC.

CDR3 DNA: TGTGCCAGCAGCCCGCACAGGGGAAATCAGCCCCAGCATTTT. Amino acid sequence: CASSPHRGNQPQHF. The J gene is TRBJ1-5, the V gene TRBV9; 7 bases agree with TRBD1. The CDR3 totals 14 residues. The V and J ends lost 4 bases and 4 bases, in that order; junction bases with no gene match: 5. The germline V gene has CDR1 SGDLS and CDR2 YYNGEE.

Concerning this clone: This specimen includes other DNA sequences encoding the same CDR3. The rearrangement joins TRBV5-1 to TRBJ1-2; no clear D. The V end was cut by 0 bases, the J end by 8 bases, with 14 bases between. The germline V gene encodes CDR1 SGHRS and CDR2 YFSETQ. CDR3 length equals 14 residues. CDR3 residues: CASSLGRGPGGYTF. CDR3 in DNA: TGCGCCAGCAGCTTGGGTCGCGGCCCGGGGGGCTACACCTTC. The full variable domain, its missing parts supplied by reference TRBV5-1 and TRBJ1-2, is KAGVTQTPRYLIKTRGQQVTLSCSPISGHRSVSWYQQTPGQGLQFLFEYFSETQRNKGNFPGRFSGRQFSNSRSEMNVSTLELGDSALYLCASSLGRGPGGYTFGSGTRLTVV.

This clone was counted only a few times. The rearrangement links TRBV27 to TRBJ2-7, with TRBD1 identical over 12 bases. With 6 bases clipped from V and 6 bases from J, the junction kept 3 bases outside the gene matches. Germline CDR1 MNHEY, CDR2 SMNVEV (reference sequence). The CDR3 covers 13 residues. Here the CDR3 reads CASRGTGGREQYF. CDR3 bases: TGTGCCAGCAGGGGGACAGGGGGCCGCGAGCAGTACTTC.